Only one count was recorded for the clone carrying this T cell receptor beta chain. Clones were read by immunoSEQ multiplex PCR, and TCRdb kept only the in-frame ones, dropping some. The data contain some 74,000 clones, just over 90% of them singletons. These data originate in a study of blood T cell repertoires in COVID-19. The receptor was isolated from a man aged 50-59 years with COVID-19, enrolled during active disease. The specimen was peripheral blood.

In DNA, the CDR3 is TGTGCCAGCACTCCGGACGGGAAGGTGAACACTGAAGCTTTCTTT. It specifies CASTPDGKVNTEAFF. The chain employs TRBV4-2 and TRBJ1-1; D ambiguous. The CDR3 has 15 amino acids. Germline CDR1 and CDR2: LGHNA and YNFKEQ. V lost 7 bases and J lost 0, with 15 bases in between.